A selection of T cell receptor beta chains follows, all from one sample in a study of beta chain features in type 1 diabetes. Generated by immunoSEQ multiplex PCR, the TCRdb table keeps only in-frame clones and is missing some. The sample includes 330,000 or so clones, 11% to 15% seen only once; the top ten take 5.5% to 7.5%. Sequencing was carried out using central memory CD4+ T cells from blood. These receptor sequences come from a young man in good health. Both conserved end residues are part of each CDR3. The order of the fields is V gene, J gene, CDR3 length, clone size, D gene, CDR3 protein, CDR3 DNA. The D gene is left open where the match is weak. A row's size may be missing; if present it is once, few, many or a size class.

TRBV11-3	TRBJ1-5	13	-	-	CASSPDRNQPQHF	TGTGCCAGCAGCCCAGACAGGAATCAGCCCCAGCATTTT
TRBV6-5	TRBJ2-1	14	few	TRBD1	CASTGTGWNNEQFF	TGTGCCAGCACGGGGACAGGATGGAACAATGAGCAGTTCTTC
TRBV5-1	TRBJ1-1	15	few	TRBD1	CASSLWTGGNTEAFF	TGCGCCAGCAGCTTATGGACAGGTGGAAACACTGAAGCTTTCTTT
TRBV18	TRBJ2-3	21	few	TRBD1	CASSPTSVQGRNPAGTDTQYF	TGTGCCAGCTCACCAACGTCTGTACAGGGGCGAAACCCGGCGGGCACAGATACGCAGTATTTT
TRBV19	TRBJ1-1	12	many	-	CASSIVAEKAFF	TGTGCCAGTAGTATAGTCGCAGAGAAAGCTTTCTTT
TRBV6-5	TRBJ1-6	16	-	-	CASSFNPREYNSPLHF	TGTGCCAGCAGTTTTAACCCCAGGGAATATAATTCACCCCTCCACTTT
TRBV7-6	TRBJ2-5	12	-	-	CASSLVEETQYF	TGTGCCAGCAGCTTAGTGGAAGAGACCCAGTACTTC
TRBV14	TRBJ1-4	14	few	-	CASSQEGPREKLFF	TGTGCCAGCAGCCAAGAAGGACCGCGGGAAAAACTGTTTTTT
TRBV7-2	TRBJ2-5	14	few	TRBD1	CASSYRTGGETQYF	TGTGCCAGCAGCTACCGGACAGGGGGCGAGACCCAGTACTTC
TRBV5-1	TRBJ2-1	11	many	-	CASSVYNEQFF	TGCGCCAGCAGCGTATACAATGAGCAGTTCTTC
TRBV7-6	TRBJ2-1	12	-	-	CASSSRGGEQFF	TGTGCCAGCAGCAGTAGGGGGGGTGAGCAGTTCTTC
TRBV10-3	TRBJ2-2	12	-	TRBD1	CAIGQGPGELFF	TGTGCCATCGGACAGGGGCCCGGGGAGCTGTTTTTT
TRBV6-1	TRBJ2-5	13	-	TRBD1	CASSGQGQETQYF	TGTGCCAGCAGTGGACAGGGCCAAGAGACCCAGTACTTC
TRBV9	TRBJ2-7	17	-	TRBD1	CASSVVWTGQESYEQYF	TGTGCCAGCAGCGTAGTATGGACAGGGCAAGAGTCCTACGAGCAGTACTTC
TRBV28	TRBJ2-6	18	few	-	CASSLWAGGISGANVLTF	TGTGCCAGCAGTCTCTGGGCAGGGGGGATATCTGGGGCCAACGTCCTGACTTTC
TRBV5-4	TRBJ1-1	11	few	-	CASSLGSGAFF	TGTGCCAGCAGCTTAGGCTCGGGAGCTTTCTTT
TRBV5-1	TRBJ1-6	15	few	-	CASSRTDGDNSPLHF	TGCGCCAGCAGCCGGACGGACGGGGATAATTCACCCCTCCACTTT
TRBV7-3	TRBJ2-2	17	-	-	CASSLPRAGGGTGELFF	TGTGCCAGCAGCTTACCGCGGGCCGGAGGTGGCACCGGGGAGCTGTTTTTT
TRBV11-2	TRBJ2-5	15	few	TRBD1	CASSPQTGDQETQYF	TGTGCCAGCAGCCCGCAGACAGGGGACCAAGAGACCCAGTACTTC
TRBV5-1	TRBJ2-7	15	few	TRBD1	CASSTGTVPYYEQYF	TGCGCCAGCAGCACTGGGACAGTTCCTTACTACGAGCAGTACTTC
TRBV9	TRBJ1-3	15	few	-	CASSVEDIAGNTIYF	TGTGCCAGCAGCGTAGAGGATATAGCTGGAAACACCATATATTTT
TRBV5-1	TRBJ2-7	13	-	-	CASSLVQGREQYF	TGCGCCAGCAGCTTGGTCCAGGGCAGGGAGCAGTACTTC
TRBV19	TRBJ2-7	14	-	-	CASSINRASYEQYF	TGTGCCAGTAGTATAAACAGGGCCTCCTACGAGCAGTACTTC
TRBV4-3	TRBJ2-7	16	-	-	CASSQDFRGGSYEQYF	TGCGCCAGCAGCCAAGATTTTAGGGGGGGCTCCTACGAGCAGTACTTC
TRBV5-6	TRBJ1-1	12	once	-	CASSLGRNEAFF	TGTGCCAGCAGCTTAGGGAGGAATGAAGCTTTCTTT
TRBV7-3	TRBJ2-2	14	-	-	CASSSGRGAGELFF	TGTGCCAGCAGCTCGGGTCGAGGGGCCGGGGAGCTGTTTTTT
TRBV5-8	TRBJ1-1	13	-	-	CASSSGWNTEAFF	TGTGCCAGCAGCTCAGGGTGGAACACTGAAGCTTTCTTT
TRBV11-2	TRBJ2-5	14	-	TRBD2	CASSLGPAGGTQYF	TGTGCCAGCAGCTTAGGGCCCGCGGGAGGGACCCAGTACTTC
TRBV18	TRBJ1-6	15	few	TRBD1	CASSRDRGNDSPLHF	TGTGCCAGCTCAAGGGACAGGGGGAATGATTCACCCCTCCACTTT
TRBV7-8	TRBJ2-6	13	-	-	CASSFGGANVLTF	TGTGCCAGCAGCTTCGGTGGGGCCAACGTCCTGACTTTC
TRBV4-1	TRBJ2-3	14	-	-	CASSQDWATLSQYF	TGCGCCAGCAGCCAAGATTGGGCAACCCTATCGCAGTATTTT
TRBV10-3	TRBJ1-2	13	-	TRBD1	CAISEPRTGGYTF	TGTGCCATCAGTGAGCCCCGGACAGGTGGCTACACCTTC
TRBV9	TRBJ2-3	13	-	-	CASSSGDEITQYF	TGTGCCAGCAGCTCCGGCGACGAGATAACGCAGTATTTT
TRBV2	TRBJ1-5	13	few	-	CASSRQVTQPQHF	TGTGCCAGCAGCAGGCAGGTCACTCAGCCCCAGCATTTT
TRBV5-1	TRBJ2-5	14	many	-	CASRPGTGKETQYF	TGCGCCAGCAGGCCCGGGACTGGCAAAGAGACCCAGTACTTC
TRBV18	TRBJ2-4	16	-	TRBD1	CASSPPTGTGGNIQYF	TGTGCCAGCTCACCACCAACCGGGACAGGGGGAAACATTCAGTACTTC
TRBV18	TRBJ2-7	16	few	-	CASSEIITSLTYEQYF	TGTGCCAGCTCAGAAATAATAACTAGTCTAACTTACGAGCAGTACTTC
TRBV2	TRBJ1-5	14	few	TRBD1	CASSPDRGDQPQHF	TGTGCCAGCAGCCCCGACAGGGGAGATCAGCCCCAGCATTTT
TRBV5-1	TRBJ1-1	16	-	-	CASSLETATPYTEAFF	TGCGCCAGCAGCTTGGAGACTGCCACCCCTTACACTGAAGCTTTCTTT
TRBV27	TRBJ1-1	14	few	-	CASSFGRGNTEAFF	TGTGCCAGCAGTTTTGGCAGGGGAAACACTGAAGCTTTCTTT
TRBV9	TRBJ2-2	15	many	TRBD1	CASSLGQANTGELFF	TGTGCCAGCAGCCTGGGACAGGCGAACACCGGGGAGCTGTTTTTT